Listed below are T cell receptor beta chains from one sample, sequenced in a study of blood T cell repertoires in COVID-19. Produced via immunoSEQ multiplex PCR; TCRdb's table is partial and in-frame only. The data show over 200,000 clones, nearly 90% seen once. Sequencing used PBMCs or T cells enriched from blood (not recorded which). Receptor source: a woman in her twenties or thirties with acute COVID-19. The CDR3 runs from the conserved cysteine through the conserved F or W. D genes are given only for firm matches. Expanded clones get a size class; other rows say once, few or many, or leave the size out.

TRBD1 TRBJ1-2 - TRBV6-1 TGTGCCAGCAGTGAGGACAGGGCCTATGGCTACACCTTC CASSEDRAYGYTF
TRBD2 TRBJ2-5 - TRBV5-1 TGCGCCAGCAGCAGGACTAGCGGGGGGTTCCAAGAGACCCAGTACTTC CASSRTSGGFQETQYF
TRBD1 TRBJ2-3 few TRBV6-4 TGTGCCAGCAGTGAGACAGGGGGCACAGATACGCAGTATTTT CASSETGGTDTQYF
- TRBJ2-6 - TRBV28 TGTGCCAGCTGCCCAGGGGTTGGGGCCAACGTCCTGACTTTC CASCPGVGANVLTF
TRBD1 TRBJ1-1 - TRBV30 TGTGCCTGGAGTGTACCCTACAGGGGCCAGGTCAGTTTAGAAGCTTTCTTT CAWSVPYRGQVSLEAFF
- TRBJ2-7 - TRBV11-2 TGTGCCAGCAGCTTAGGGACAGCCCTATCTGAGCAGTACTTC CASSLGTALSEQYF
TRBD1 TRBJ2-1 - TRBV18 TGTGCCAGCTCACCCCGGACAGGGGAGGATGAGCAGTTCTTC CASSPRTGEDEQFF
- TRBJ2-1 - TRBV18 TGTGCCAGCTTCGCGGGGTACTACAATGAGCAGTTCTTC CASFAGYYNEQFF
- TRBJ2-3 - TRBV11-2 TGTGCCAGCAGCCCCAGACAGGAGGGCACAGATACGCAGTATTTT CASSPRQEGTDTQYF
- TRBJ2-3 - TRBV18 TGTGCCAGCTCACCATTCCGGGGGAGACCAGATACGCAGTATTTT CASSPFRGRPDTQYF
- TRBJ1-5 - TRBV3-1/TRBV3-2 TGTGCCAGCAGCCAAGACTTAAATCAGCCCCAGCATTTT CASSQDLNQPQHF
TRBD1 TRBJ2-5 - TRBV19 TGTGCCAGTAGTACCCGGAACCGGGACAGGGGAGAGACCCAGTACTTC CASSTRNRDRGETQYF
- TRBJ1-3 - TRBV4-3 TGCGCCAGCAGCCAAGTGAGACAGGCGCTGGCGGACACCATATATTTT CASSQVRQALADTIYF
- TRBJ2-7 few TRBV3-1/TRBV3-2 TGTGCCAGCAGCCCAACCGGGAACGAGCAGTACTTC CASSPTGNEQYF
- TRBJ2-1 - TRBV11-3 TGTGCCAGCAGCTTAGTCGATGGGGGGGCGAATGAGCAGTTCTTC CASSLVDGGANEQFF
- TRBJ1-5 - TRBV27 TGTGCCAGCAGTTCAGGGGGCAATCAGCCCCAGCATTTT CASSSGGNQPQHF
- TRBJ1-1 few TRBV2 TGTGCCAGCAGTGATGGTGGGGGGAGAAAGGGGCGCACTGAAGCTTTCTTT CASSDGGGRKGRTEAFF
- TRBJ1-1 - TRBV6-5 TGTGCCAGCAGTCTAAACGCGAACACTGAAGCTTTCTTT CASSLNANTEAFF
TRBD1 TRBJ2-7 - TRBV28 TGTGCCAGCAGTCCTCCGGGACAGGGGACCCACGAGCAGTACTTC CASSPPGQGTHEQYF
- TRBJ2-5 - TRBV4-3 TGCGCCAGCAGCCACGAACAGCAAGAGACCCAGTACTTC CASSHEQQETQYF
- TRBJ2-3 - TRBV5-1 TGCGCCAGCAGCTTGGATGTCCGTACAGATACGCAGTATTTT CASSLDVRTDTQYF
- TRBJ1-1 - TRBV9 TGTGCCAGCAGCGTAGTGTCGGGGAACACTGAAGCTTTCTTT CASSVVSGNTEAFF
TRBD1 TRBJ1-2 - TRBV6-4 TGTGCCAGCAGTAATACCCAGGGACAGGGGATGAGAGGCTACACCTTC CASSNTQGQGMRGYTF
- TRBJ1-6 - TRBV6-4 TGTGCCAGCAGTATAACCAGGGACTATTCACCCCTCCACTTT CASSITRDYSPLHF
TRBD1 TRBJ1-5 - TRBV24-1 TGTGCCACCAGTGATGCCGCAGGGGGTTGGAGCAATCAGCCCCAGCATTTT CATSDAAGGWSNQPQHF
- TRBJ1-1 - TRBV5-6 TGTGCCAGCAGCTTTTCTGGGGGGGACACTGAAGCTTTCTTT CASSFSGGDTEAFF
TRBD1 TRBJ1-1 - TRBV4-1 TGCGCCAGCAGCCCACGACAGGGGGCGAGCACTGAAGCTTTCTTT CASSPRQGASTEAFF
- TRBJ2-1 - TRBV18 TGTGCCAGCTCACCACCGAGAGGGGGCAATGAGCAGTTCTTC CASSPPRGGNEQFF
- TRBJ1-4 - TRBV7-9 TGTGCCAGCGAGAAGGGGTTCGGTAATGAAAAACTGTTTTTT CASEKGFGNEKLFF
- TRBJ1-1 - TRBV5-1 TGCGCCAGCAGCTTGGTTACATTAACTGAAGCTTTCTTT CASSLVTLTEAFF
- TRBJ2-3 - TRBV11-3 TGTGCCAGCAGCCCGGGGTCAGCTAGCACAGATACGCAGTATTTT CASSPGSASTDTQYF
- TRBJ2-1 once TRBV19 TGTGCCAGTAAGAGTGGTAGCGTGCTTTACAATGAGCAGTTCTTC CASKSGSVLYNEQFF
TRBD1 TRBJ1-2 - TRBV2 TGTGCCAGCAGTGTGGTAGGACAGGGGGCCATCTATGGCTACACCTTC CASSVVGQGAIYGYTF
- TRBJ1-6 - TRBV7-2 TGTGCCAGCAGCTTAGGGGCCCCACACGTCCCTCAATCACCCCTCCACTTT CASSLGAPHVPQSPLHF
- TRBJ2-7 - TRBV6-6 TGTGCCAGCAGTCCATCGCCAAGCGTTTACGAGCAGTACTTC CASSPSPSVYEQYF
TRBD1 TRBJ1-5 - TRBV7-9 TGTGCCAGCAGCCGAGACAGGGACAATCAGCCCCAGCATTTT CASSRDRDNQPQHF
TRBD2 TRBJ2-3 - TRBV2 TGTGCCATCGAGACTAGCGGGGATACAGATACGCAGTATTTT CAIETSGDTDTQYF
- TRBJ2-2 - TRBV6-5 TGTGCCGCCTATGCCACTTCGAACACCGGGGAGCTGTTTTTT CAAYATSNTGELFF
- TRBJ2-1 - TRBV21-1 TGTGCCAGCAGCAGGGTTAGTATTCAGGGGGACAATGAGCAGTTCTTC CASSRVSIQGDNEQFF
TRBD1 TRBJ1-3 - TRBV5-1 TGCGCCAGCAGCTTGGTAGCGACAGGGATCGGAAACACCATATATTTT CASSLVATGIGNTIYF
- TRBJ1-1 - TRBV12-3/TRBV12-4 TGTGCCAGCAGTCAGGGCCAGAACACTGAAGCTTTCTTT CASSQGQNTEAFF
TRBD2 TRBJ2-2 - TRBV7-2 TGTGCCAGCAGCCATCTAGCGGGGGTCATCTCCGGGGAGCTGTTTTTT CASSHLAGVISGELFF
- TRBJ2-7 once TRBV9 TGTGCCAGCAGCCCTCACCCCGGGATCTACGAGCAGTACTTC CASSPHPGIYEQYF
- TRBJ2-3 - TRBV12-3/TRBV12-4 TGTGCCAGCAAGGACAGCTACACAGATACGCAGTATTTT CASKDSYTDTQYF
- TRBJ1-3 - TRBV3-1/TRBV3-2 TGTGCCAGCAGCCCAGTTCCGAAAGACTTGGGCTCTGGAAACACCATATATTTT CASSPVPKDLGSGNTIYF
- TRBJ1-4 - TRBV13 TGTGCCAGCAGCTTAAGCGGGAAACAACTGTTTTTT CASSLSGKQLFF
- TRBJ2-7 - TRBV7-8 TGTGCCAGCAGCCCATCCCTGGGGGCCAACGGGGAGCAGTACTTC CASSPSLGANGEQYF
- TRBJ1-5 - TRBV30 TGTGCCTACAAAAAGGCAGGATATAGCAATCAGCCCCAGCATTTT CAYKKAGYSNQPQHF
- TRBJ1-3 - TRBV11-2 TGTGCCAGCAGCTTAGATTGGGCAGCTTCTGGAAACACCATATATTTT CASSLDWAASGNTIYF
- TRBJ2-2 - TRBV30 TGTGCCTGGAGTGGACTCCTGAACACCGGGGAGCTGTTTTTT CAWSGLLNTGELFF
TRBD2 TRBJ2-7 - TRBV5-1 TGCGCCAGCAGCTTGGATGGAGCGGGAGAGCAGTACTTC CASSLDGAGEQYF
TRBD1 TRBJ1-6 - TRBV27 TGTGCCAGCAGTTTATGGACAGGTCGCTCCTATAATTCACCCCTCCACTTT CASSLWTGRSYNSPLHF
TRBD1 TRBJ2-7 - TRBV2 TGTGCCAGCACCAGCGACAGGGGCTACGAGCAGTACTTC CASTSDRGYEQYF
TRBD1 TRBJ1-1 - TRBV5-1 TGCGCCAGCAGTACCGGGACAGGCACTATGAACACTGAAGCTTTCTTT CASSTGTGTMNTEAFF
- TRBJ1-2 - TRBV19 TGTGCCAGTAGTAGCTACAGGGCCTATGGCTACACCTTC CASSSYRAYGYTF